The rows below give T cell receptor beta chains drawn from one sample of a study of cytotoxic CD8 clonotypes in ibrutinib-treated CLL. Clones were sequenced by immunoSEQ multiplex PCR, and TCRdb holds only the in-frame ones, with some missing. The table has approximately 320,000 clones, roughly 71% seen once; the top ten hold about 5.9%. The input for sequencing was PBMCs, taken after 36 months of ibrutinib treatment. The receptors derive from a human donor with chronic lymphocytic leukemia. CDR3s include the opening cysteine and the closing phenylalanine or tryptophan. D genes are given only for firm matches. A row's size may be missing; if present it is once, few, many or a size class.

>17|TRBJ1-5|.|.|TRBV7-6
CASSLARGQLSGQPQHF
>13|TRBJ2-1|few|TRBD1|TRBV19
CASTPRGQNEQFF
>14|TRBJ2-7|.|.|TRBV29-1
CSVEDLGSSYEQYF
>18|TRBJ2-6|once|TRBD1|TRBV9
CASSARDRVHSGANVLTF
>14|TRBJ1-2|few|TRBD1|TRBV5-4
CASSLDRGNYGYTF
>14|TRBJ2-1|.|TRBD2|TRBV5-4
CASSQAGSGNEQFF
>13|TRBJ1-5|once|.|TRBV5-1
CASSIDGADGQHF
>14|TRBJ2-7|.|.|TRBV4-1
CASSQVNRAYEQYF
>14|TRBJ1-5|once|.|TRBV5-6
CASSLPGLNQPQHF
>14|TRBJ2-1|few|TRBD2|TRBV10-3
CAISTSGNPDEQFF
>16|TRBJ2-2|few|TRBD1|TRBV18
CASSRDRGSNTGELFF
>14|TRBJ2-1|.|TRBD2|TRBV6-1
CASSEGLALSEQFF
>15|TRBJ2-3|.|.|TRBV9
CASSVLEGGTDTQYF
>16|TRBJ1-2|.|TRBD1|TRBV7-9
CASSPPTGDYNYGYTF
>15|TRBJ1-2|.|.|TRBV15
CATSQGNYRAAGYTF
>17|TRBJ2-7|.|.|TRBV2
CASTPYHDRLSSYEQYF
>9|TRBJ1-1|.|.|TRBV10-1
CARVGGAFF
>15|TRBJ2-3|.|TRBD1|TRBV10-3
CAIKVTGGSTDTQYF